This T cell receptor beta chain is drawn from a study of blood T cell repertoires in COVID-19. In the study overall: The United States, Italy and Spain supplied acute and convalescent COVID-19 samples.

Produced via immunoSEQ multiplex PCR; TCRdb's table is partial and in-frame only. Here the sample spans 60,000 or so clones, 87% being singletons. V shed 1 base and J 0 bases; nucleotides not matched to a gene: 3. Germline-derived CDR1 and CDR2 are MGHRA and YSYEKL. This CDR3 has 18 residues. Sequenced input: peripheral blood. This chain joins TRBV4-1 and TRBJ2-4; 13 bases are a match to TRBD2. The sequence came from a human donor with acute or convalescent COVID-19. The donor label of this sample is uncertain. The CDR3 spells CASSQGGLAGLAKNIQYF. CDR3 DNA: TGCGCCAGCAGCCAAGGGGGACTAGCGGGATTAGCCAAAAACATTCAGTACTTC.